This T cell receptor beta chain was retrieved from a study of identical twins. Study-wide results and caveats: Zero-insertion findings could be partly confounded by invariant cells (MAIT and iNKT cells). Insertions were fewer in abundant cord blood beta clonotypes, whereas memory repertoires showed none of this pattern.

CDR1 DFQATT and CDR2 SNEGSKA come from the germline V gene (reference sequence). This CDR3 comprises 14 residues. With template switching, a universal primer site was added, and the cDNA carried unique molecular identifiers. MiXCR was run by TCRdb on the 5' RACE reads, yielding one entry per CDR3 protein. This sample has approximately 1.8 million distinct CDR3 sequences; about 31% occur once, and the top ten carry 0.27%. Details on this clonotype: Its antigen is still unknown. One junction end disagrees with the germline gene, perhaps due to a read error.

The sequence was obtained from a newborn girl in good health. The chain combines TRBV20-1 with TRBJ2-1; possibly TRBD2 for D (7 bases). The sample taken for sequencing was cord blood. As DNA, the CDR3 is TGCGGTGCTAGACGTGGGGGGGCCAACAATGAGCAGTTCTTC. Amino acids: CGARRGGANNEQFF.